Listed here are 31 T cell receptor beta chains from one sample, sequenced in a study of cytomegalovirus exposure and HLA in healthy donors. The PCR employed 60 Vbeta primers together with 13 Jbeta primers. TCRdb's copy holds only in-frame clones and misses some; the assay was immunoSEQ multiplex PCR. Of 80,000 to 100,000 clones listed, roughly four fifths are singletons. The sample consisted of PBMCs. The receptors come from a female donor in good health and CMV-seropositive.

CDR3 in DNA: TGTGCCAGCAGTGAAGAGACAGGGATTGGCTACACCTTC. Translated: CASSEETGIGYTF. The rearrangement links TRBV2 to TRBJ1-2, with 7 bases aligning to TRBD1. In germline, CDR1 is SNHLY, CDR2 FYNNEI. The J segment lost 7 bases and the V segment lost 1 base, leaving 3 bases of the junction unmatched. The CDR3 spans 13 residues.

This clone has more than one count but fewer than ten. The rearrangement links TRBV20-1 to TRBJ2-5; D is possibly TRBD2 (6 bases). V was clipped by 5 bases and J by 5 bases, with 9 bases between them. In germline, CDR1 is DFQATT, CDR2 SNEGSKA (reference sequence). This CDR3 spans 11 amino acids. The CDR3 coding sequence is TGCAGTGCTCGTAGCGGCGAGACCCAGTACTTC. It yields the protein CSARSGETQYF.

V is TRBV5-1 and J is TRBJ2-3; D possibly corresponds to TRBD1 (6 bases). CDR3 length equals 19 residues. V was cut by 0 bases and J by 1 base, with 21 bases left in between. In germline, CDR1 is SGHRS, CDR2 YFSETQ. In DNA, the CDR3 is TGCGCCAGCAGCTTGGCCACGATAGGCGGACAGTTCGGCACAGATACGCAGTATTTT. This gives the protein CASSLATIGGQFGTDTQYF.

V usage is TRBV7-2 and J usage is TRBJ1-5, with 9 positions matching TRBD1. Trimming at V came to 5 bases and at J to 7 bases, leaving 6 bases not matched to a gene. Germline loops: CDR1 SGHTA, CDR2 FQGNSA. The CDR3 length is 14 residues. CDR3 in DNA: TGTGCCAGCAGCAAAAGACAGGGGGGGCAGCCCCAGCATTTT. Its translation is CASSKRQGGQPQHF.

V and J are TRBV5-6 and TRBJ2-3; the D is unclear. With 4 bases removed from V and 9 bases from J, the gap between germline ends came to 12 bases. This CDR3 is built from 12 residues. Per the germline V gene, CDR1 is SGHDT and CDR2 is YYEEEE. The CDR3 sequence: CASSPGRMTQYF. In DNA form, the CDR3 reads TGTGCCAGCAGCCCCGGTCGAATGACGCAGTATTTT. The variable domain in full, completed from reference TRBV5-6 and TRBJ2-3, reads DAGVTQSPTHLIKTRGQQVTLRCSPKSGHDTVSWYQQALGQGPQFIFQYYEEEERQRGNFPDRFSGHQFPNYSSELNVNALLLGDSALYLCASSPGRMTQYFGPGTRLTVL.

The chain carries TRBV5-4 and TRBJ1-4; 11 bases agree with TRBD1. The V gene's germline CDR1 is SGHNT and CDR2 YYREEE (reference sequence). The CDR3 sequence is 19 residues long. V trimming: 0 bases; J trimming: 0 bases; junction bases outside the gene matches: 7. In DNA, the CDR3 is TGTGCCAGCAGCTTGGGACTGGACAGGGGGCCGGCAACTAATGAAAAACTGTTTTTT. Protein product: CASSLGLDRGPATNEKLFF.

This clone is a singleton in its sample. The chain recombines TRBV29-1 with TRBJ1-1; 7 bases map to TRBD1. The V gene's germline CDR1 is SQVTM and CDR2 ANQGSEA. The CDR3 sequence is 13 residues long. V shed 6 bases, J shed 1 base, and the junction held 5 bases outside the gene matches. The CDR3 DNA follows: TGCAGCGTAACCGGGACAGCGAACACTGAAGCTTTCTTT. Its translation: CSVTGTANTEAFF.

The chain has TRBV6-5 and TRBJ2-2; 7 nucleotides line up with TRBD2. With V trimmed by 10 bases and J by 5 bases, 7 bases remained unmatched. The germline V gene encodes CDR1 MNHEY and CDR2 SVGAGI. The CDR3 contains 13 residues. The CDR3 here is CATSGGWTGELFF. CDR3 sequence (DNA): TGTGCCACTTCGGGGGGATGGACCGGGGAGCTGTTTTTT.

The rearrangement joins TRBV4-2 to TRBJ1-6; D perhaps matches TRBD1 (6 bases). From germline, CDR1 is LGHNA and CDR2 YNFKEQ. The CDR3 consists of 14 residues. The V end lost 4 bases, the J end lost 8 bases, and 12 bases lay between the germline ends. The CDR3 loop is CASSPGQGYSPLHF. The DNA of the CDR3 is TGTGCCAGCAGCCCCGGGCAGGGGTATTCACCCCTCCACTTT.

This sequence joins TRBV19 and TRBJ2-7; no clear D gene. Germline assignment: CDR1 LNHDA and CDR2 SQIVND (reference sequence). V dropped 2 bases and J dropped 1 base, with 6 bases sitting between them. This CDR3 has 13 amino acids. The CDR3 loop reads CASSIQRSYEQYF. The CDR3 nucleotides are TGTGCCAGTAGTATACAGAGGTCCTACGAGCAGTACTTC.

CDR3 sequence (DNA): TGTGCCAGCAGTGGGACCCCGGGACAACGATACGAGCAGTACTTC. This translates into CASSGTPGQRYEQYF. The chain uses TRBV28 and TRBJ2-5, with D maybe TRBD1 (6 bases). TRBJ2-7 explains the end of the DNA better; the J call may be wrong. CDR1 and CDR2 from the germline V gene are MDHEN and SYDVKM. The CDR3 extends over 15 amino acids.

The rearrangement joins TRBV29-1 to TRBJ2-5; 9 bases match TRBD1. V shed 7 bases and J 2 bases; nucleotides not matched to a gene: 14. This CDR3 region has 16 residues. CDR1 is SQVTM, CDR2 ANQGSEA, per germline. The CDR3 region is CSAIPRDREIQETQYF. The CDR3 nucleotides are TGCAGCGCGATACCCCGGGACAGGGAAATACAAGAGACCCAGTACTTC.

The V and J genes are TRBV29-1 and TRBJ1-2, with 7 positions matching TRBD1. Germline loops: CDR1 SQVTM, CDR2 ANQGSEA. CDR3 length: 12 residues. The junction had 4 bases not matched to a gene; V was cut back by 7 bases and J by 2 bases. For the CDR3, the DNA is TGCAGCGCCCGGGACAGCAACTATGGCTACACCTTC. Translated, it gives CSARDSNYGYTF.

This clone showed up just a few times. The rearrangement joins TRBV7-6 to TRBJ1-3, with D perhaps TRBD1 (5 bases). The germline CDR1 and CDR2 sequences are SGHVS and FNYEAQ. Trimming left V 1 base short and J 2 bases short, with 9 bases between. This CDR3 region has 15 residues. This CDR3 is CASSLEGPAGNTIYF. CDR3 DNA sequence: TGTGCCAGCAGCTTAGAGGGGCCAGCTGGAAACACCATATATTTT. Looking up the rest from reference TRBV7-6 and TRBJ1-3 gives the full variable domain: GAGVSQSPRYKVTKRGQDVALRCDPISGHVSLYWYRQALGQGPEFLTYFNYEAQQDKSGLPNDRFSAERPEGSISTLTIQRTEQRDSAMYRCASSLEGPAGNTIYFGEGSWLTVV.

The gene calls are TRBV4-2 and TRBJ2-7, with TRBD2 as a possible D gene (5 bases). This CDR3 is built from 14 residues. V was pared by 1 base and J by 5 bases, with 12 bases between. From germline, CDR1 is LGHNA and CDR2 YNFKEQ. The CDR3 spells CASSQALGSHEQYF. The CDR3 DNA sequence: TGTGCCAGCAGCCAAGCCCTAGGGAGTCACGAGCAGTACTTC.

The chain has TRBV7-9 and TRBJ2-5, with 11 nucleotides matching TRBD2. Looked up from germline, CDR1 is SEHNR and CDR2 is FQNEAQ (reference sequence). The CDR3 contains 16 residues. The junction had 5 bases not matched to a gene; V was cut back by 1 base and J by 4 bases. CDR3 bases: TGTGCCAGCAGCTTAGGGGGACTAGCGGTTTTAGAGACCCAGTACTTC. This gives the protein CASSLGGLAVLETQYF.

The table lists this clone with a few counts. V and J are TRBV11-2 and TRBJ2-7; D unresolved. Trimming took off 1 base at V and 6 bases at J, with 13 bases between the two ends. The V gene's germline CDR1 is SGHAT and CDR2 FQNNGV. The CDR3 runs 14 residues. The CDR3, as DNA: TGTGCCAGCAGCTTAGGAGCGACGGGTTCCGAGCAGTACTTC. It is translated as CASSLGATGSEQYF.

This chain connects TRBV6-1 to TRBJ2-3, with 9 bases aligning to TRBD2. Germline values: CDR1 MNHNS, CDR2 SASEGT. The CDR3 length is 16 residues. V lost 1 base, J lost 4 bases, and 6 bases stayed unmatched. The CDR3 sequence is CASSEVGLASSDTQYF. The CDR3 DNA reads TGTGCCAGCAGTGAAGTAGGACTAGCGTCCTCAGATACGCAGTATTTT.

This rearrangement joins TRBV6-5 to TRBJ2-2; no clear D. Per germline, CDR1 MNHEY and CDR2 SVGAGI. This CDR3 is built from 13 residues. The V end lost 2 bases, the J end lost 7 bases, and 8 bases lay between the germline ends. The CDR3 region is CASSYGGLGELFF. CDR3 DNA: TGTGCCAGCAGTTACGGCGGCCTCGGGGAGCTGTTTTTT.

CDR3 protein: CATSSHNSQKRYEQYF. CDR3 DNA: TGTGCCACCAGCAGCCACAATAGCCAGAAGCGGTACGAGCAGTACTTC. The V gene is TRBV15, the J gene TRBJ2-7; possibly TRBD2 for D (5 bases). From germline, CDR1 is LNHNV and CDR2 YYDKDF (reference sequence). There are 16 residues in the CDR3. The germline V and J ends were trimmed by 3 bases and 4 bases, with 19 bases remaining between them. Full variable domain (rest looked up from reference TRBV15 and TRBJ2-7): DAMVIQNPRYQVTQFGKPVTLSCSQTLNHNVMYWYQQKSSQAPKLLFHYYDKDFNNEADTPDNFQSRRPNTSFCFLDIRSPGLGDTAMYLCATSSHNSQKRYEQYFGPGTRLTVT.

On this clone itself: At one end, the junction sequence differs from germline, possibly due to a read error. The chain has TRBV28 and TRBJ2-5; a weak D match, TRBD1 (6 bases). This CDR3 region has 15 residues. From germline, CDR1 is MDHEN and CDR2 SYDVKM. The CDR3 DNA is TGTGCCAGCCGTTTCGCTACAGGGATTGGAGAGACCCAGTACTTC. Its translation is CASRFATGIGETQYF.

CDR3 sequence (DNA): TGTGCCAGCAGCTTAGATTTTGGGACAGGGGCCTTCTACGAGCAGTACTTC. Residues: CASSLDFGTGAFYEQYF. The chain combines TRBV11-2 with TRBJ2-7; TRBD1 aligns across 10 bases. The CDR3 sequence is 17 residues long. Looked up from germline, CDR1 is SGHAT and CDR2 is FQNNGV. V lost 0 bases, J lost 3 bases, and 8 bases stayed unmatched.

This chain joins TRBV10-2 and TRBJ2-7; 10 bases agree with TRBD2. The CDR3 has 16 residues. Trimming removed 2 bases from V and 0 bases from J; junction bases left unmatched: 4. The germline gives CDR1 WSHSY, CDR2 SAAADI. The CDR3 sequence: CASSEPSGGFSYEQYF. Written as DNA, the CDR3 is TGCGCCAGCAGTGAGCCTAGCGGGGGCTTCTCCTACGAGCAGTACTTC.

The V and J genes are TRBV5-1 and TRBJ2-1; 11 positions match TRBD2. CDR3 length: 18 amino acids. Trimming at V came to 3 bases and at J to 8 bases, leaving 16 bases not matched to a gene. The V gene's germline CDR1 is SGHRS and CDR2 YFSETQ. The CDR3 region is CASSSTIRLAGSKDEQFF. The CDR3 nucleotides are TGCGCCAGCAGCTCTACCATTCGACTAGCGGGAAGTAAGGATGAGCAGTTCTTC.

A single count supports this clone. This chain links TRBV9 with TRBJ1-2; D gene unclear. The CDR3 runs 14 residues. Trimming took 4 bases from V and 1 from J, leaving 11 bases between them. The V gene's germline CDR1 is SGDLS and CDR2 YYNGEE. The CDR3: CASSNHPSNYGYTF. The CDR3 DNA sequence: TGTGCCAGCAGCAACCACCCCAGTAACTATGGCTACACCTTC.

This sequence joins TRBV5-1 and TRBJ2-7; 12 bases are a match to TRBD2. There are 16 residues in the CDR3. The junction had 7 bases not matched to a gene; V was cut back by 4 bases and J by 2 bases. The germline CDR1 and CDR2 sequences are SGHRS and YFSETQ. CDR3 nucleotides: TGCGCCAGCAGCCCTTCCTCTAGCGGGAGGGCCTACGAGCAGTACTTC. Translation: CASSPSSSGRAYEQYF.

The chain carries TRBV27 and TRBJ2-7; the match to TRBD2 covers 12 bases. Trimming at V came to 6 bases and at J to 3 bases, leaving 6 bases not matched to a gene. The CDR3 has 15 amino acids. Germline V gene sequence: CDR1 MNHEY, CDR2 SMNVEV (reference sequence). As DNA, the CDR3 is TGTGCCAGCAGACCAGGACTAGCGGGGTTCTACGAGCAGTACTTC. Protein product: CASRPGLAGFYEQYF.

The chain employs TRBV13 and TRBJ2-7; 10 bases are a match to TRBD2. Trimming took 2 bases from V and 5 from J; bases not matched to a gene: 9. CDR3 length: 16 residues. CDR1 and CDR2 from the germline V gene are PRHDT and FYEKMQ (reference sequence). In DNA form, the CDR3 reads TGTGCCAGCAGCTTACCCCCTAGCGGGAGAGTACACGAGCAGTACTTC. Translation gives CASSLPPSGRVHEQYF.

This chain uses TRBV7-2 with TRBJ2-7; TRBD2 agrees at 9 bases. The CDR3 sequence is 13 residues long. V lost 4 bases, J lost 4 bases, and 2 bases stayed unmatched. Germline V gene data show CDR1 as SGHTA and CDR2 as FQGNSA. The CDR3 DNA sequence: TGTGCCAGCAGCTCAGCGGGGGGATACGAGCAGTACTTC. Translating it yields CASSSAGGYEQYF.

This rearrangement joins TRBV4-1 to TRBJ1-2, with a possible D match to TRBD1 (6 bases). V gave up 3 bases and J gave up 3 bases, with 11 bases separating them. CDR1 is MGHRA, CDR2 YSYEKL, per germline. The CDR3 runs to 14 residues. The CDR3 loop is CASSQRQADYGYTF. The CDR3 nucleotides read TGCGCCAGCAGCCAGAGACAGGCCGACTATGGCTACACCTTC.

This clone came up a few times. The chain links TRBV27 to TRBJ1-2, with a possible D match to TRBD1 (6 bases). Germline V gene data show CDR1 as MNHEY and CDR2 as SMNVEV (reference sequence). Trimming stripped 6 bases from V and 8 bases from J, with 16 bases between. The length of the CDR3 is 13 residues. CDR3 bases: TGTGCCAGCAGATCCTTGGACAGAGGGGGCTACACCTTC. Translated: CASRSLDRGGYTF.